These T cell receptor delta chains were read from a single sample in a study of human gamma delta and Vdelta1 T cells. TCRdb re-called the PCR reads with CATT. The repertoire includes some 14,000 delta-chain clones, about half of them detected once, and roughly 1.6% sits in the top ten. Their antigens are not known. Material for sequencing was Vdelta1 gamma-delta T cells from blood grown in culture (DOT cells). Every receptor here comes from a human donor in good health. Each CDR3 is given with its conserved first and last residue. The D gene is left open where the match is weak. Clone size is shown for a subset of rows, as once, few, many or a class of expanded clone.

abundance: NA
d_gene: TRDD3
v_gene: TRDV1
j_gene: TRDJ2
CDR3nt: TGTGCTCTTGGGGAACTAGGGCTAGAGGGGATACTAGGGGGGGGGACATTGACAGCACAACTCTTCTTT
CDR3aa: CALGELGLEGILGGGTLTAQLFF

abundance: NA
d_gene: NA
v_gene: TRDV1
j_gene: TRDJ1
CDR3nt: TGTGCTCTTGGGGAACTTTGGTCCCCCGGGACCACCGATAAACTCATCTTT
CDR3aa: CALGELWSPGTTDKLIF

abundance: NA
d_gene: NA
v_gene: TRDV1
j_gene: TRDJ1
CDR3nt: TGTGCTCTTGGGGAACGACGCCTTCCTTCTAAGGAGGACTGGGTTATACCCGATAAACTCATCTTT
CDR3aa: CALGERRLPSKEDWVIPDKLIF

abundance: NA
d_gene: TRDD3
v_gene: TRDV1
j_gene: TRDJ1
CDR3nt: TGTGCTCTTGGAGGTTCCCGCGTACTGGGGGATACCTTTTACTACACCGATAAACTCATCTTT
CDR3aa: CALGGSRVLGDTFYYTDKLIF

abundance: NA
d_gene: TRDD3
v_gene: TRDV1
j_gene: TRDJ1
CDR3nt: TGTGCTCTTGGGGAACCACCCCCTTCCCGGGGGTCCTGGGGGATACGTTATCTCACCGATAAACTCATCTTT
CDR3aa: CALGEPPPSRGSWGIRYLTDKLIF

abundance: NA
d_gene: TRDD2
v_gene: TRDV1
j_gene: TRDJ1
CDR3nt: TGTGCTCTTGGGATCAGGGGTCTTCCTACGATATTGGGGACCAAGTACACCGATAAACTCATCTTT
CDR3aa: CALGIRGLPTILGTKYTDKLIF

abundance: few
d_gene: NA
v_gene: TRDV1
j_gene: TRDJ1
CDR3nt: TGTGCTCTTGGATCAAATCAGGAAGAACGGCTTACCGATAAACTCATCTTT
CDR3aa: CALGSNQEERLTDKLIF

abundance: few
d_gene: NA
v_gene: TRDV1
j_gene: TRDJ1
CDR3nt: TGTGCTCTTGGGGAACTAGGGAAGGCTTGGGGGCCAGGCCCACACACCCGGTACACCGATAAACTCATCTTT
CDR3aa: CALGELGKAWGPGPHTRYTDKLIF

abundance: few
d_gene: NA
v_gene: TRDV1
j_gene: TRDJ1
CDR3nt: TGTGCTCTTCTCTACGTTGGGATGGGAGTTCCCGATAAACTCATCTTT
CDR3aa: CALLYVGMGVPDKLIF

abundance: NA
d_gene: TRDD3
v_gene: TRDV1
j_gene: TRDJ1
CDR3nt: TGTGCTCTTGGGGGACTCCTACCCCTGGGGGATACGAAGTACACCGATAAACTCATCTTT
CDR3aa: CALGGLLPLGDTKYTDKLIF

abundance: few
d_gene: NA
v_gene: TRDV1
j_gene: TRDJ1
CDR3nt: TGTGCTCTTGGGGAAACTCCACTGACTGATAAACTCATCTTT
CDR3aa: CALGETPLTDKLIF

abundance: once
d_gene: TRDD3
v_gene: TRDV1
j_gene: TRDJ1
CDR3nt: TGTGCTCTTGGGGACGCCACCAAGAATTCCTATCTGTTGGCTGGGGGATGGCGCACCGATAAACTCATCTTT
CDR3aa: CALGDATKNSYLLAGGWRTDKLIF

abundance: once
d_gene: TRDD3
v_gene: TRDV1
j_gene: TRDJ1
CDR3nt: TGTGCTCTTGGGGACGCCCGCCTTCCCTTGAGTACTGGGGGGGGACGGAGAAAACTCATCTTT
CDR3aa: CALGDARLPLSTGGGRRKLIF

abundance: few
d_gene: TRDD3
v_gene: TRDV1
j_gene: TRDJ1
CDR3nt: TGTGCTCTTGGGGAATTTTTTAGAACTTCCTACAAGGGTCGTACTGGGGGATACACCGATAAACTCATCTTT
CDR3aa: CALGEFFRTSYKGRTGGYTDKLIF

abundance: few
d_gene: NA
v_gene: TRDV1
j_gene: TRDJ1
CDR3nt: TGTGCTCTTGGGGAAAGGCCGAACGGCTATCGTCGTGGTCGTACCGATAAACTCATCTTT
CDR3aa: CALGERPNGYRRGRTDKLIF

abundance: few
d_gene: TRDD3
v_gene: TRDV1
j_gene: TRDJ1
CDR3nt: TGTGCTCTTGGGGACTTCCCACTGGGGGATACTGTACCCTACACCGATAAACTCATCTTT
CDR3aa: CALGDFPLGDTVPYTDKLIF

abundance: NA
d_gene: TRDD3
v_gene: TRDV1
j_gene: TRDJ4
CDR3nt: TGTGCTCTTGGGGGAAAGGGTTTGATCTATCCTACTTTACTGGGGGATACGCGTCAACCCCTGATCTTT
CDR3aa: CALGGKGLIYPTLLGDTRQPLIF

abundance: NA
d_gene: NA
v_gene: TRDV1
j_gene: TRDJ1
CDR3nt: TGTGCTCTTGGGGGCCTTTCTGGGGCCGGCCTCGATAAACTCATCTTT
CDR3aa: CALGGLSGAGLDKLIF

abundance: NA
d_gene: NA
v_gene: TRDV1
j_gene: TRDJ1
CDR3nt: TGTGCTCTTGGACAAACCAACGGCCTTCCTACTTGGACTGGGGGAACCGATAAACTCATCTTT
CDR3aa: CALGQTNGLPTWTGGTDKLIF

abundance: few
d_gene: NA
v_gene: TRDV1
j_gene: TRDJ1
CDR3nt: TGTGCTCTTGGGGAACAATCCCGCGGCCAATACACCGATAAACTCATCTTT
CDR3aa: CALGEQSRGQYTDKLIF

abundance: few
d_gene: TRDD3
v_gene: TRDV1
j_gene: TRDJ1
CDR3nt: TGTGCTCTTGGGGTACCTGGGGGTCCTTACACCGATAAACTCATCTTT
CDR3aa: CALGVPGGPYTDKLIF

abundance: NA
d_gene: TRDD3
v_gene: TRDV1
j_gene: TRDJ1
CDR3nt: TGTGCTCTTGGGGAAAGCCCCATTCCTACGGGGGGATACGCTGGAGCTAAACTCATCTTT
CDR3aa: CALGESPIPTGGYAGAKLIF

abundance: NA
d_gene: NA
v_gene: TRDV1
j_gene: TRDJ1
CDR3nt: TGTGCTCTTGGGGAACTACCAGCCAGGCCTTCCCCCCTGAGAGGGGGATGTGAACTCATCTTT
CDR3aa: CALGELPARPSPLRGGCELIF

abundance: NA
d_gene: TRDD3
v_gene: TRDV1
j_gene: TRDJ1
CDR3nt: TGTGCTCTTGGGGAACTTCAAACCAGTACTGGGGGATACGCAAGGGATGCTTATGTGAAACTCATCTTT
CDR3aa: CALGELQTSTGGYARDAYVKLIF

abundance: NA
d_gene: TRDD3
v_gene: TRDV1
j_gene: TRDJ1
CDR3nt: TGTGCTCTTGGGGAACTAGTTCCTAAACCCCGTACTGGGGGATACCGGAAGCCCGATAAACTCATCTTT
CDR3aa: CALGELVPKPRTGGYRKPDKLIF

abundance: NA
d_gene: NA
v_gene: TRDV1
j_gene: TRDJ1
CDR3nt: TGTGCTCTTGGGGAACGTCCCCGGGGACCCGATAAACTCATCTTT
CDR3aa: CALGERPRGPDKLIF

abundance: few
d_gene: TRDD2
v_gene: TRDV1
j_gene: TRDJ3
CDR3nt: TGTGCTCTTGGGAACGACCTTCCTACGATGGCTGGGGACCCCCGACAGATGTTTTTC
CDR3aa: CALGNDLPTMAGDPRQMFF

abundance: NA
d_gene: TRDD3
v_gene: TRDV1
j_gene: TRDJ1
CDR3nt: TGTGCTCTTGGGGAACTAGATCCTCTAGTACTGGGGGATTGGGACACTGATAAACTCATCTTT
CDR3aa: CALGELDPLVLGDWDTDKLIF